Given below is one TCR beta chain in context. Antigen: not known. This sample was included in a study of cytomegalovirus exposure and HLA in healthy donors. Study as a whole: From HLA-typed donors, an early data release held around 85 million unique TCRs. Regarding the study as a whole: Based on reports, TCR beta sequences accurately predicted HLA-A and HLA-B alleles for most subjects. The study designated 150 or so TCR beta chains cytomegalovirus-associated. In vitro testing confirmed a few CMV-associated chains as specific for CMV antigens.

Vbeta (60) and Jbeta (13) primers were used in the PCR. Sequenced by immunoSEQ multiplex PCR; TCRdb stores in-frame clones only, minus some. Of 160,000 or so clones listed, around three quarters are singletons. Sequenced: PBMCs. This clonotype was obtained from a man aged 25-40 years in good health and CMV-seropositive.

CDR3 DNA sequence: TGCGCCAGCAGCCCCGCGGCGGGGGGGACCACCGGGGAGCTGTTTTTT. It specifies CASSPAAGGTTGELFF. This rearrangement joins TRBV4-1 to TRBJ2-2, with 9 bases lining up with TRBD2. The CDR3 is 16 amino acids. V lost 4 bases to trimming and J lost 4 bases; unmatched junction nucleotides: 7. In germline, CDR1 is MGHRA, CDR2 YSYEKL.